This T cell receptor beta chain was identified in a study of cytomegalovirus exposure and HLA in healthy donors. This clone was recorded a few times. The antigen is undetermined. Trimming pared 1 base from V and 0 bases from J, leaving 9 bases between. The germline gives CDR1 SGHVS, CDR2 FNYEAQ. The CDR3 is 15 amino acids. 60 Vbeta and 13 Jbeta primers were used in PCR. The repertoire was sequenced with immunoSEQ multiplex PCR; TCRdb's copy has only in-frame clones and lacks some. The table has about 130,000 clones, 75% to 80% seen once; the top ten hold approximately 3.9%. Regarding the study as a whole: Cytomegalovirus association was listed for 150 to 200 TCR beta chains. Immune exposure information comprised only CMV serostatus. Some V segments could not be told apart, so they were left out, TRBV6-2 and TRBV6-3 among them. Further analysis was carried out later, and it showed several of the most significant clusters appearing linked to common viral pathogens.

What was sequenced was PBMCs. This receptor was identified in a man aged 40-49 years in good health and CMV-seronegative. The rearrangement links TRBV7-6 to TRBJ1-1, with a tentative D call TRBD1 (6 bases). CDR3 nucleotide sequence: TGTGCCAGCAGCTTAGACGGGACACTGAACACTGAAGCTTTCTTT. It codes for CASSLDGTLNTEAFF.